This paragraph covers one T cell receptor beta chain sequence. Germline assignment: CDR1 MDHEN and CDR2 SYDVKM. The CDR3 contains 15 residues. The V gene end was trimmed by 5 bases and the J gene end by 0 bases; junction bases not matched to a gene: 3. The sample belongs to a study of blood T cell repertoires in COVID-19. Across the study: The United States, Italy and Spain were the sources of the acute and convalescent COVID-19 samples. PBMCs, B-cell-depleted T cells, or T cells provided the cDNA or gDNA that made up the material.

As originally analysed: How many nucleated cells were present was estimated from reference gene primer amplification. Assay: immunoSEQ multiplex PCR; the TCRdb copy retains only in-frame clones and omits some. V and J calls and clone size are given by that table; D and trimming were obtained from the DNA. The table lists about 34,000 clones, 80% to 90% of them singletons, with roughly 13% in the top ten. The material sequenced was peripheral blood. This clonotype was sampled from a man in his sixties with active COVID-19. V usage is TRBV28 and J usage is TRBJ2-1; 8 bases match TRBD2. CDR3 amino acids: CASSRGGSSYNEQFF. CDR3 nucleotide sequence: TGTGCCAGCAGTCGGGGGGGGAGCTCCTACAATGAGCAGTTCTTC.